The 12 T cell receptor beta chains listed next were all sequenced from one sample in a study of shared clonotypes between healthy human individuals. Produced via immunoSEQ multiplex PCR; TCRdb's table is partial and in-frame only. This table has about 480,000 clones, 79% appearing once. Material for sequencing was PBMCs. The receptors here all came from a woman in her thirties or forties in good health. Some clones in this sample may be carry-over from other donors' samples.

The genes are TRBV10-3 and TRBJ2-2, with TRBD2 matching over 8 bases. Germline CDR1 reads ENHRY; CDR2 reads SYGVKD. The V and J ends lost 2 bases and 4 bases, in that order; junction bases with no gene match: 6. This CDR3 has 16 amino acids. The CDR3 spells CAISEVLAGSTGELFF. The CDR3 DNA reads as TGTGCCATCAGTGAGGTGCTAGCGGGTTCCACCGGGGAGCTGTTTTTT.

This clone was counted a few times. This chain joins TRBV28 and TRBJ2-1; 10 nucleotides match TRBD2. This CDR3 has 14 residues. V dropped 6 bases and J dropped 3; count of bases not matched to a gene: 2. The germline V gene encodes CDR1 MDHEN and CDR2 SYDVKM. DNA of the CDR3: TGTGCCAGCAGACGACTAGCGGGCTACAATGAGCAGTTCTTC. Its protein is CASRRLAGYNEQFF.

This clone was detected many times. The CDR3 reads CASSRYSYNSPLHF. CDR3 coding DNA: TGTGCCAGCAGTCGATACTCCTATAATTCACCCCTCCACTTT. The rearrangement links TRBV2 to TRBJ1-6; D not certain. V lost 5 bases to trimming and J lost 0 bases, with 5 bases between them. The CDR3 consists of 14 residues. Germline V gene sequence: CDR1 SNHLY, CDR2 FYNNEI.

The chain uses TRBV29-1 and TRBJ2-2; D unresolved. V gave up 4 bases and J gave up 1 base, with 10 bases separating them. This CDR3 spans 14 amino acids. The germline V gene encodes CDR1 SQVTM and CDR2 ANQGSEA. CDR3 in amino acids: CSVARPKNTGELFF. The DNA for the CDR3 is TGCAGCGTTGCAAGGCCAAAGAACACCGGGGAGCTGTTTTTT.

The chain links TRBV21-1 to TRBJ2-7; the table's TRBD2 call for D was not verified on the DNA. TRBV21-1 is reported as a pseudogene. The CDR3 has 17 amino acids. Written as DNA, the CDR3 is TGTGCCAGCAGCAAAGCTGGCGTCCGGAGTGAGGCCTACGAGCAGTACTTC. Its protein is CASSKAGVRSEAYEQYF.

The chain combines TRBV5-1 with TRBJ2-7; a weak D match, TRBD2 (6 bases). The CDR3 extends over 17 amino acids. Trimming shortened V by 4 bases and J by 7 bases, and 27 bases separated the two germline ends. Germline assignment: CDR1 SGHRS and CDR2 YFSETQ. The CDR3 coding sequence is TGCGCCAGCAGCCGTCGGGCCAACAGTGGGGACCGGGGGGAGCAGTACTTC. Protein product: CASSRRANSGDRGEQYF.

This chain joins TRBV11-3 and TRBJ2-3, with a weak D call TRBD1 (6 bases). The germline V gene encodes CDR1 SGHNT and CDR2 YENEEA. V lost 3 bases and J lost 6, with 10 bases in between. There are 13 residues in the CDR3. For the CDR3, the DNA is TGTGCCAGCAGCTTTGCTCAGGGGGATACGCAGTATTTT. Its translation is CASSFAQGDTQYF.

V gene TRBV5-6 combines with J gene TRBJ2-1, with 12 bases lining up with TRBD1. Unmatched junction bases numbered 7, after V lost 2 bases and J lost 7 bases. This CDR3 comprises 16 residues. In germline, CDR1 is SGHDT, CDR2 YYEEEE. This CDR3 reads CASSFPGQGAGNEQFF. The CDR3 DNA reads as TGTGCCAGCAGCTTCCCGGGACAGGGGGCGGGTAATGAGCAGTTCTTC.

This clone was seen once. Other DNA sequences in the same sample also yield this CDR3. The rearrangement joins TRBV5-1 to TRBJ2-7; D remains ambiguous. The germline CDR1 and CDR2 sequences are SGHRS and YFSETQ. Trimming removed 0 bases at V and 3 bases at J, with 7 bases between. This CDR3 contains 13 residues. CDR3 sequence: CASSLVGDYEQYF. The DNA of the CDR3 is TGCGCCAGCAGCTTGGTGGGTGACTACGAGCAGTACTTC.

On this clone: Being one base from a much bigger clone, this may be a read error. Other DNA sequences in this specimen translate into the identical CDR3. V gene TRBV29-1 combines with J gene TRBJ2-7; 9 nucleotides agree with TRBD1. The CDR3 has 14 residues. Germline-derived CDR1 and CDR2 are SQVTM and ANQGSEA. The CDR3: CSVAPGQGVGEQYF. The CDR3 DNA is TGCAGTGTTGCCCCGGGACAGGGAGTCGGCGAGCAGTACTTC.

This chain uses TRBV9 with TRBJ1-1; no definite D call. The CDR3 consists of 13 residues. The V end was cut by 0 bases, the J end by 3 bases, with 6 bases between. The germline gives CDR1 SGDLS, CDR2 YYNGEE. The CDR3 spells CASSVEVYTEAFF. In nucleotides, the CDR3 is TGTGCCAGCAGCGTAGAGGTATACACTGAAGCTTTCTTT.

The rearrangement links TRBV19 to TRBJ2-3, with TRBD2 matching 12 bases. The germline V gene has CDR1 LNHDA and CDR2 SQIVND (reference sequence). The V segment lost 6 bases and the J segment 5 bases; nucleotides outside the gene matches: 9. There are 16 residues in the CDR3. The chain's CDR3 is CASRPSRTSGKDTQYF. CDR3 nucleotide sequence: TGTGCCAGTAGACCCTCCAGGACTAGCGGGAAAGATACGCAGTATTTT.